The 15 T cell receptor beta chains below were found in one sample sequenced in a study of T-cell reconstitution after alpha-beta-depleted transplantation in children. Construction of the TCRbeta library involved unique molecular identifiers. Each CDR3 protein gets one entry after TCRdb re-called the PCR reads with MiXCR. Of around 300,000 distinct CDR3 sequences listed, roughly 11% are singletons. The material was peripheral blood, obtained 180 days after TCRalphabeta/CD19-depleted stem cell transplant. These receptors all come from a male patient between 2 and 10 years old who had a stem cell transplant for chronic granulomatous disease, so the T cells may come from the graft donor.

In its sample, this clonotype was seen many times. The chain couples TRBV11-3 to TRBJ2-5, with 8 bases fitting TRBD1. V lost 5 bases, J lost 4 bases, and 9 bases stayed unmatched. CDR3 length: 15 amino acids. CDR1 and CDR2 (germline): SGHNT, YENEEA. Here the CDR3 DNA reads TGTGCCAGCAGCCCCAGAGGACAGGGAATAGAGACCCAGTACTTC. Its protein product is CASSPRGQGIETQYF. The full variable domain, rest sourced from reference TRBV11-3 and TRBJ2-5, is EAGVVQSPRYKIIEKKQPVAFWCNPISGHNTLYWYLQNLGQGPELLIRYENEEAVDDSQLPKDRFSAERLKGVDSTLKIQPAELGDSAVYLCASSPRGQGIETQYFGPGTRLLVL.

The chain uses TRBV7-9 and TRBJ2-3; D is unclear. Deletions cut 1 base from V and 7 bases from J, with 6 bases between. CDR1 SEHNR and CDR2 FQNEAQ come from the germline V gene (reference sequence). This CDR3 region has 12 residues. The DNA of the CDR3 is TGTGCCAGCAGCTTAGTTGGCAATACGCAGTATTTT. Translating it yields CASSLVGNTQYF. The variable domain in full, completed from reference TRBV7-9 and TRBJ2-3, reads DTGVSQNPRHKITKRGQNVTFRCDPISEHNRLYWYRQTLGQGPEFLTYFQNEAQLEKSRLLSDRFSAERPKGSFSTLEIQRTEQGDSAMYLCASSLVGNTQYFGPGTRLTVL.

This clonotype was seen at least ten times. CDR3 nucleotide sequence: TGTGCCAGCGCCCCCGGGGGAGGACTAGCGAGGTACAATGAGCAGTTCTTC. Protein product: CASAPGGGLARYNEQFF. The V call is TRBV6-1, the J call TRBJ2-1; 9 bases map to TRBD2. Germline trimming cut 8 bases from V and 4 bases from J; bases unmatched to any gene: 15. This CDR3 has 17 amino acids. CDR1 and CDR2 from the germline V gene are MNHNS and SASEGT.

This clonotype was detected many times. This chain connects TRBV9 to TRBJ2-5; D is perhaps TRBD2 (6 bases). This CDR3 is 15 amino acids long. The V end was cut by 3 bases, the J end by 5 bases, with 17 bases between. Germline V gene data show CDR1 as SGDLS and CDR2 as YYNGEE. The CDR3 loop is CASSARDSREETQYF. The CDR3 DNA reads as TGTGCCAGCAGCGCGCGGGACTCCCGGGAGGAGACCCAGTACTTC.

This clonotype was counted many times. The rearrangement links TRBV5-4 to TRBJ2-7; D unresolved. V lost 3 bases to trimming and J lost 6 bases, with 19 bases between them. The CDR3 is made up of 15 amino acids. Per germline, CDR1 SGHNT and CDR2 YYREEE (reference sequence). The CDR3: CASSSPLPRPGEQYF. DNA of the CDR3: TGTGCCAGCAGCTCGCCATTGCCCCGACCCGGCGAGCAGTACTTC.

Worth noting for this clonotype: This sequence may be a read error, since a much larger clone differs from it by one base. The chain employs TRBV13 and TRBJ2-5, with TRBD2 matching over 9 bases. This CDR3 is built from 18 residues. The germline V gene encodes CDR1 PRHDT and CDR2 FYEKMQ (reference sequence). As DNA, the CDR3 is TGTGCCATCAGCCTAGGGGCTAGCGGGACTCAGTACCAAGAGACCCAGTACTTC. Protein: CAISLGASGTQYQETQYF.

This clonotype appeared many times. This chain joins TRBV12-3 or TRBV12-4 and TRBJ2-7; possibly TRBD1 for D (6 bases). This CDR3 spans 13 amino acids. Trimming left V 6 bases short and J 4 bases short, with 13 bases between. Here the CDR3 DNA reads TGTGCCAGCAGACCGCCGGACAGTTACGAGCAGTACTTC. The encoded protein is CASRPPDSYEQYF.

On this clonotype itself: This could be a read error, since a much larger clone is one nucleotide away. The chain couples TRBV7-2 to TRBJ1-2, with TRBD1 matching over 8 bases. CDR1 and CDR2 (germline): SGHTA, FQGNSA. The CDR3 length is 15 residues. Losses at the gene ends were 6 bases for V and 6 bases for J; bases not matched to a gene: 12. This CDR3 reads CASRTGTGIQDGYTF. In DNA form, the CDR3 reads TGTGCCAGCAGAACCGGGACAGGCATCCAAGATGGCTACACCTTC.

V usage is TRBV11-2 and J usage is TRBJ2-7; 7 bases line up with TRBD1. CDR3 length: 16 amino acids. V was clipped by 0 bases and J by 3 bases; unmatched bases: 8. The germline V gene encodes CDR1 SGHAT and CDR2 FQNNGV. This CDR3 is CASSLDKTGKFYEQYF. In DNA form, the CDR3 reads TGTGCCAGCAGCTTAGATAAGACAGGGAAATTCTACGAGCAGTACTTC.

In this sample, this clonotype turned up many times. The V call is TRBV20-1, the J call TRBJ1-1, with no clear D. Germline values: CDR1 DFQATT, CDR2 SNEGSKA (reference sequence). CDR3 length: 12 amino acids. The V and J ends lost 6 bases and 4 bases respectively, with 12 bases between them. The CDR3 region is CSAAAGFTEAFF. The CDR3, as DNA: TGCAGTGCCGCTGCGGGATTCACTGAAGCTTTCTTT.

Concerning this clonotype: A single base separates this from a much larger clone, so it may be a read error. This rearrangement joins TRBV20-1 to TRBJ1-2; TRBD1 is a possible D gene (5 bases). CDR1 DFQATT and CDR2 SNEGSKA come from the germline V gene (reference sequence). CDR3 length: 13 amino acids. Trimming took off 5 bases at V and 5 bases at J, with 15 bases between the two ends. The CDR3 nucleotides are TGCAGTGCTGGGCCCGGACACGGATATGGCTACACCTTC. It encodes CSAGPGHGYGYTF.

This clonotype was seen repeatedly, ten times or more. V usage is TRBV5-5 and J usage is TRBJ2-7; TRBD1 aligns across 8 bases. The CDR3 runs to 16 residues. V lost 4 bases to trimming and J lost 4 bases; unmatched junction nucleotides: 13. Germline CDR1 is SGHKS and CDR2 is YYEKEE (reference sequence). CDR3 nucleotides: TGTGCCAGCAGCCTGAACGCCGGGACAGGAGTTTACGAGCAGTACTTC. Translation gives CASSLNAGTGVYEQYF.

This clonotype was found many times. The CDR3 DNA sequence: TGTGCCAGCAGCACAAAACAGGCCCAACGTGTCGGGGAGCTGTTTTTT. Translated, it gives CASSTKQAQRVGELFF. This chain connects TRBV7-2 to TRBJ2-2; D is perhaps TRBD1 (5 bases). The germline CDR1 and CDR2 sequences are SGHTA and FQGNSA. The CDR3 totals 16 residues. Trimming removed 5 bases at V and 7 bases at J, with 20 bases between. Complete variable domain (other parts from reference TRBV7-2 and TRBJ2-2): GAGVSQSPSNKVTEKGKDVELRCDPISGHTALYWYRQSLGQGLEFLIYFQGNSAPDKSGLPSDRFSAERTGGSVSTLTIQRTQQEDSAVYLCASSTKQAQRVGELFFGEGSRLTVL.

As for this clonotype: Possible read error: a much larger clone is one base away. This chain connects TRBV7-2 to TRBJ1-1; 7 bases align to TRBD1. The CDR3 sequence is 14 residues long. Germline CDR1 reads SGHTA; CDR2 reads FQGNSA. The CDR3 DNA is TGTGTCAGCAGCTACGACAGGGTCGGGTCTGAAGCTTTCTTT. This translates into CVSSYDRVGSEAFF.

This clonotype was seen at least ten times. The chain links TRBV27 to TRBJ2-6, with a weak D call TRBD1 (6 bases). Germline V lookup: CDR1 MNHEY, CDR2 SMNVEV (reference sequence). This CDR3 spans 14 amino acids. The CDR3 here is CATARGSGANVLTF. In DNA form, the CDR3 reads TGTGCTACAGCAAGGGGGTCTGGGGCCAACGTCCTGACTTTC.